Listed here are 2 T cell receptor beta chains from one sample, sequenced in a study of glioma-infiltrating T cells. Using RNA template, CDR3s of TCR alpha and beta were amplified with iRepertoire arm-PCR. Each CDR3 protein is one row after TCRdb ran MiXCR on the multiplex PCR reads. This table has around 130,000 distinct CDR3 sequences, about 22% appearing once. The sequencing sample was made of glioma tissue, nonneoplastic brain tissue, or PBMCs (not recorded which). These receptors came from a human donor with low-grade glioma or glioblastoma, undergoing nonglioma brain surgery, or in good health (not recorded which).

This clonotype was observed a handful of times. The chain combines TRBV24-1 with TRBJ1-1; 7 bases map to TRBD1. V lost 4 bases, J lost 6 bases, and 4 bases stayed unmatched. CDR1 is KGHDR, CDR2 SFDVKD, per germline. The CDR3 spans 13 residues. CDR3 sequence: CATSDQGDPEAFF. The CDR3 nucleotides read TGTGCCACCAGTGACCAGGGGGACCCTGAAGCTTTCTTT.

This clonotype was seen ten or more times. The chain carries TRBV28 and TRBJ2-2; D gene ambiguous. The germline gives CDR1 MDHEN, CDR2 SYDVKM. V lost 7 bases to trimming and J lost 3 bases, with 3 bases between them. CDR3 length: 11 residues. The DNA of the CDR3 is TGTGCCAGCAAGGACACCGGGGAGCTGTTTTTT. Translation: CASKDTGELFF.